These 19 T cell receptor beta chains share one sample of origin, sequenced in a study of PD-1 blockade in mismatch repair-deficient tumors. Sequencing was performed with immunoSEQ multiplex PCR; in TCRdb, only in-frame clones are kept and a portion is missing. The sample shows approximately 50,000 clones, about 80% of them seen only once. The specimen was peripheral blood, collected 4 weeks after starting pembrolizumab. Receptors were obtained from an adult with mismatch repair-deficient cancer.

Only a few counts were recorded for this clone. The chain couples TRBV5-1 to TRBJ1-2, with 7 positions matching TRBD1. The CDR3 totals 13 residues. CDR1 and CDR2 (germline): SGHRS, YFSETQ. The V and J ends lost 3 bases and 4 bases, in that order; junction bases with no gene match: 3. The CDR3 bases are TGCGCCAGCAGCTCTGGGGACAGCTATGGCTACACCTTC. It is translated as CASSSGDSYGYTF.

This chain joins TRBV29-1 and TRBJ1-1, with D hard to call. Trimming shortened V by 6 bases and J by 1 base, and 15 bases separated the two germline ends. The CDR3 contains 14 residues. Looked up from germline, CDR1 is SQVTM and CDR2 is ANQGSEA. The CDR3 loop is CSVGMRMRNTEAFF. CDR3 nucleotides: TGCAGCGTGGGGATGCGGATGAGGAACACTGAAGCTTTCTTT.

The genes are TRBV5-6 and TRBJ2-2, with TRBD2 identical over 9 bases. Germline V lookup: CDR1 SGHDT, CDR2 YYEEEE. This CDR3 contains 15 residues. V lost 5 bases, J lost 1 base, and 3 bases stayed unmatched. CDR3 DNA: TGTGCCAGCAGTAGTAGCGGGAGGAACACCGGGGAGCTGTTTTTT. Translating gives CASSSSGRNTGELFF.

This clone has only a few counts. The J gene is TRBJ1-1, the V gene TRBV5-6; possible D gene TRBD1, 6 bases. The germline V and J ends were trimmed by 0 bases and 6 bases, with 15 bases remaining between them. This CDR3 spans 15 amino acids. CDR1 and CDR2 (germline): SGHDT, YYEEEE. CDR3: CASSLGARGLAEAFF. CDR3 DNA: TGTGCCAGCAGCTTGGGGGCCAGGGGCTTGGCTGAAGCTTTCTTT.

This chain uses TRBV30 with TRBJ2-1; D possibly corresponds to TRBD2 (5 bases). This CDR3 has 13 amino acids. CDR1 and CDR2 (germline): GTSNPN, SVGIG (reference sequence). The V gene lost 5 bases and the J gene lost 4 bases, with 12 bases spanning the gap. Written as DNA, the CDR3 is TGTGCCTGGTCCAGCGGAAAATACAATGAGCAGTTCTTC. It is translated as CAWSSGKYNEQFF.

V and J are TRBV7-8 and TRBJ1-1, with D perhaps matching TRBD1 (6 bases). Trimming removed 2 bases from V and 0 bases from J, with 13 bases in between. From germline, CDR1 is SGHVS and CDR2 FQNEAQ. This CDR3 is built from 16 residues. The CDR3 DNA reads as TGTGCCAGCAGCTTAAACGGACAGCGTATGAACACTGAAGCTTTCTTT. Translated, it gives CASSLNGQRMNTEAFF. The full variable domain, with the rest looked up from reference TRBV7-8 and TRBJ1-1, is GAGVSQSPRYKVAKRGQDVALRCDPISGHVSLFWYQQALGQGPEFLTYFQNEAQLDKSGLPSDRFFAERPEGSVSTLKIQRTQQEDSAVYLCASSLNGQRMNTEAFFGQGTRLTVV.

V gene TRBV6-6 combines with J gene TRBJ2-7, with 9 bases identical to TRBD1. The germline V gene has CDR1 MNHNY and CDR2 SVGAGI (reference sequence). This CDR3 is 14 amino acids long. The ends lost 2 bases at V and 6 bases at J; junction bases unmatched: 5. CDR3 amino acids: CASSYPQGASEQYF. The CDR3 DNA sequence: TGTGCCAGCAGTTACCCACAGGGGGCAAGCGAGCAGTACTTC.

The chain recombines TRBV10-2 with TRBJ2-7; D unclear. Per germline, CDR1 WSHSY and CDR2 SAAADI. The CDR3 spans 11 residues. The V end was cut by 2 bases, the J end by 5 bases, with 4 bases between. CDR3 loop: CASSENNEQYF. The CDR3 nucleotides read TGCGCCAGCAGTGAGAATAACGAGCAGTACTTC.

This clone was counted a single time. The gene calls are TRBV28 and TRBJ2-5, with a possible D match to TRBD2 (5 bases). CDR1 is MDHEN, CDR2 SYDVKM, per germline. This CDR3 is built from 15 residues. The germline V and J ends were trimmed by 4 bases and 0 bases, with 12 bases remaining between them. In DNA form, the CDR3 reads TGTGCCAGCAGTTCCCAGGACTGGAACCAAGAGACCCAGTACTTC. It yields the protein CASSSQDWNQETQYF. Drawing the rest from reference TRBV28 and TRBJ2-5, the complete variable domain is DVKVTQSSRYLVKRTGEKVFLECVQDMDHENMFWYRQDPGLGLRLIYFSYDVKMKEKGDIPEGYSVSREKKERFSLILESASTNQTSMYLCASSSQDWNQETQYFGPGTRLLVL.

The rearrangement links TRBV11-3 to TRBJ1-1; a possible D gene is TRBD1 (5 bases). Trimming cost V 1 base and J 7 bases, with 13 bases left between them. CDR1 and CDR2 from the germline V gene are SGHNT and YENEEA. The CDR3 loop spans 14 amino acids. Here the CDR3 reads CASSLGSWDGEAFF. The CDR3 region has the DNA TGTGCCAGCAGCTTAGGGAGCTGGGACGGTGAAGCTTTCTTT.

This clone was seen once. V usage is TRBV6-1 and J usage is TRBJ1-2; D is ambiguous. V gave up 2 bases and J gave up 3 bases, with 4 bases separating them. Germline V lookup: CDR1 MNHNS, CDR2 SASEGT. CDR3 length: 12 residues. DNA for the CDR3: TGTGCCAGCAGTGAATTCCACTATGGCTACACCTTC. Its translation: CASSEFHYGYTF.

This chain joins TRBV7-9 and TRBJ2-1; no firm D call. This CDR3 has 11 amino acids. From germline, CDR1 is SEHNR and CDR2 FQNEAQ (reference sequence). Between the trimmed V and J ends, which lost 5 bases and 12 bases, there was a span of 11 bases. The CDR3 region has the DNA TGTGCCAGCAGCCTCACCCAATGGCAGTTCTTC. Translated: CASSLTQWQFF.

V and J are TRBV7-3 and TRBJ2-1; 10 nucleotides match TRBD2. V was pared by 2 bases and J by 5 bases, with 0 bases of the junction left unmatched. The germline gives CDR1 SGHTA, CDR2 FQGTGA. The CDR3 has 14 amino acids. CDR3 DNA sequence: TGTGCCAGCAGCTTACTAGCGGGGGACAATGAGCAGTTCTTC. It translates to CASSLLAGDNEQFF.

The J gene is TRBJ1-2, the V gene TRBV12-5, with D unclear. Germline assignment: CDR1 LGHNT and CDR2 FRNRAP. Trimming stripped 6 bases from V and 4 bases from J, with 15 bases between. The CDR3 contains 14 residues. The CDR3 is CASGFPGDLYGYTF. The DNA of the CDR3 is TGTGCTAGTGGCTTCCCTGGCGACCTCTATGGCTACACCTTC.

The V gene is TRBV19, the J gene TRBJ1-5; no clear D. V lost 8 bases and J 5 bases, leaving 13 bases between the germline ends. This CDR3 is 13 amino acids long. The germline V gene has CDR1 LNHDA and CDR2 SQIVND (reference sequence). The CDR3 loop is CASSPGLDQPQHF. CDR3 coding DNA: TGTGCCAGTTCCCCGGGGTTGGATCAGCCCCAGCATTTT. The complete variable domain, with remaining parts taken from reference TRBV19 and TRBJ1-5, reads DGGITQSPKYLFRKEGQNVTLSCEQNLNHDAMYWYRQDPGQGLRLIYYSQIVNDFQKGDIAEGYSVSREKKESFPLTVTSAQKNPTAFYLCASSPGLDQPQHFGDGTRLSIL.

The chain recombines TRBV5-4 with TRBJ2-7, with 13 nucleotides matching TRBD2. Germline CDR1 SGHNT, CDR2 YYREEE (reference sequence). V lost 3 bases to trimming and J lost 5 bases; unmatched junction nucleotides: 5. The CDR3 has 15 amino acids. In DNA, the CDR3 is TGTGCCAGCAGCTATCGGACTAGCGGGAGCCACGAGCAGTACTTC. Translating gives CASSYRTSGSHEQYF.

The chain uses TRBV7-9 and TRBJ1-4; 7 nucleotides line up with TRBD1. This CDR3 spans 16 amino acids. Germline V gene data show CDR1 as SEHNR and CDR2 as FQNEAQ (reference sequence). V was clipped by 10 bases and J by 8 bases; unmatched bases: 19. The CDR3 region has the DNA TGTGCCATCCTCCCGAGACAGGGTCCTCATAAGGAAAAACTGTTTTTT. Amino acid sequence: CAILPRQGPHKEKLFF.

The V gene is TRBV19, the J gene TRBJ1-2; no firm D call. The germline gives CDR1 LNHDA, CDR2 SQIVND (reference sequence). The CDR3 is 15 amino acids. Trimming pared 2 bases from V and 7 bases from J, leaving 17 bases between. The CDR3 reads CASSITQGNPGGYTF. CDR3 bases: TGTGCCAGTAGTATAACCCAAGGGAACCCCGGTGGCTACACCTTC.

In this sample, this clone turned up once. The V call is TRBV9, the J call TRBJ2-2; D not certain. The CDR3 is 13 amino acids. V gave up 5 bases and J gave up 1 base, with 6 bases separating them. The germline V gene encodes CDR1 SGDLS and CDR2 YYNGEE. CDR3 in amino acids: CASRVGNTGELFF. CDR3 nucleotides: TGTGCCAGCAGGGTGGGGAACACCGGGGAGCTGTTTTTT.